This TCR beta chain was obtained from a study of T cell responses to AZD1222 COVID-19 vaccine (dated by TCRdb to the early 2020s). Regarding the research as a whole: TCR sequencing was performed for 230 to 250 trial participants, of whom some 200 were given two doses of AZD1222 and 26 were given two doses of MenACWY control vaccine. Trial participants were enrolled into age subgroups of 18-55, 56-69 and 70-plus years, which contained roughly 140, 27 and 60 TCR-sequenced participants, respectively. What the work shows at the level of the full study, not this receptor alone: The vaccine-associated CD4 TCRs covered the entire spike protein, and the dominant responses fell in regions 160-218 and 743-854. Because no day 14 peak-response samples were available, repertoires were characterized only after the peak T cell response. Spike-specific TCR breadth and depth rose significantly after two AZD1222 doses compared with day 0 and with MenACWY recipients. In the small 56-69-year group, the increase in depth fell short of significance, most likely because of low power. Participants were mostly white British and included more females than males, and it was suggested by the authors that clonal diversity may have been underestimated. Reportedly, almost half of the unique spike-specific TCRs recognized epitopes lying outside the regions that are mutated in the B.1.351 and B.1.1.7 variants. Conclusions about previously exposed vaccinees are limited, since just six AZD1222 recipients were seropositive for SARS-CoV-2 at baseline.

The CDR3 regions of human TCRbeta chains were subjected to immunosequencing. The authors' pipeline ran thus. TCRs in the repertoires were compared against a reference library of SARS-CoV-2-specific TCRs that had been generated with the MIRA antigen-specificity platform. Breadth was defined as the fraction of unique TCRs that were SARS-CoV-2-associated, and depth was defined as the fraction of total T cells that were SARS-CoV-2-associated. Using the MIRA data, each spike-specific TCR was assigned both to the spike region to which the TCR was reactive and to a CD4 or CD8 class. Log10-transformed breadth and depth values were compared by one-way ANOVA with Sidak's multiple comparisons tests. TCRdb obtained this table from immuneACCESS and retained in-frame rearrangements with V and J assigned. These tables miss some clones; where compared with another copy, unresolved V genes account for less than half of the shortfall, and the remainder is unexplained. V and J calls plus clone size are reproduced from that table; the DNA served to infer D and trimming. The sample yields some 60,000 clones; less than 90% were counted once. Less than 9% of the sample is taken by the ten largest.

The time point label, read with the paper, signifies: about 28 days (+/-7) after the second vaccine dose. AZD1222 recipients given second doses at about 4 weeks or at about 12 weeks were pooled, since spike-specific TCR depth and breadth were not found to differ between the two schedules. The vaccinee samples were drawn from two UK trials, COV001 and COV002, one of which was a single-blind randomized controlled phase 2/3 trial testing AZD1222 (ChAdOx1 nCoV-19) in healthy adults. For TCRbeta chain sequencing, PBMC samples were collected from trial participants at day 0 and at day 28 after the second dose. With regard to this clone: There is no known antigen for this receptor. The input lacks base qualities; no much larger clone sits a single base away.

The clonotype originates from an adult who received the AZD1222 COVID-19 vaccine. Specimen: peripheral blood, collected 28 days after the second AZD1222 dose.

DNA sequence: TGTGCCAGCAAGGGCGGGGGTTACTCCTACAATGAGCAGTTCTTC. This gives the protein CASKGGGYSYNEQFF. The chain is encoded by TRBV28 joined to TRBJ2-1, with 7 bases in between that match TRBD2. Inclusive of the bounding cysteine and phenylalanine, the CDR3 is 15 residues long. CDR3 DNA is the only sequence kept; it has 45 bases, read in frame from the first base. CDR1 is given as MDHEN and CDR2 as SYDVKM, both from the germline V gene. V and J are trimmed by 7 bases and 0 bases, and the gene matches miss 6 bases of the junction.